Described below is a single T cell receptor beta chain sequence and its context. TCRdb's copy holds only in-frame clones and misses some; the assay was immunoSEQ multiplex PCR. The sample yields 85,000 to 100,000 clones, 90% to 96% seen once. These data come from a study of technical replicates of blood from several donors. This CDR3 contains 15 residues. Losses at the gene ends were 4 bases for V and 5 bases for J; bases not matched to a gene: 6. The germline V gene encodes CDR1 LNHDA and CDR2 SQIVND (reference sequence). Sequencing input: T cells isolated from PBMCs. This chain links TRBV19 with TRBJ2-1; 9 positions agree with TRBD2. The TCR was taken from a human donor in good health. Here the CDR3 DNA reads TGTGCCAGTAGTACCGGTTTAGCGGGGGACAATGAGCAGTTCTTC. It specifies CASSTGLAGDNEQFF.